Each of the 21 T cell receptor beta chains below was sequenced from the same sample in a study of shared clonotypes between healthy human individuals. Generated by immunoSEQ multiplex PCR, the TCRdb table keeps only in-frame clones and is missing some. Of some 1,900,000 clones listed, about 94% are singletons. Naivety among CD8 cells was defined by CD45RO negativity and positive CCR7 selection, thereby excluding terminally differentiated effector memory CD45RA+ cells. Sequencing used naive CD8+ T cells sorted from blood. These receptors all stem from a man in his late teens or twenties in good health.

The genes are TRBV15 and TRBJ2-7; D is unresolved. The V gene lost 0 bases and the J gene lost 2 bases, with 8 bases spanning the gap. CDR1 and CDR2 from the germline V gene are LNHNV and YYDKDF (reference sequence). The CDR3 runs to 14 residues. This CDR3 reads CATSRDRAAYEQYF. The CDR3 DNA is TGTGCCACCAGCAGAGATAGGGCAGCCTACGAGCAGTACTTC.

The CDR3: CASSPHQLPDTQYF. DNA for the CDR3: TGTGCCAGCAGCCCTCACCAACTACCAGATACGCAGTATTTT. The chain joins TRBV7-9 to TRBJ2-3; no reliable D call. The CDR3 covers 14 residues. Germline V gene sequence: CDR1 SEHNR, CDR2 FQNEAQ (reference sequence). V was trimmed by 5 bases and J by 4 bases, leaving 13 bases between them.

The rearrangement links TRBV11-2 to TRBJ2-1; no clear D. V lost 0 bases and J lost 8, with 26 bases in between. Looked up from germline, CDR1 is SGHAT and CDR2 is FQNNGV. The CDR3 totals 19 residues. CDR3: CASSLDPGIPSDGLHEQFF. Here the CDR3 DNA reads TGTGCCAGCAGCTTAGATCCAGGTATTCCCTCAGATGGCCTCCATGAGCAGTTCTTC.

This CDR3 reads CASLGAGVGRETQYF. The CDR3 nucleotides read TGTGCCAGCCTTGGAGCGGGAGTGGGGAGAGAGACCCAGTACTTC. The chain employs TRBV6-1 and TRBJ2-5, with 8 bases lining up with TRBD2. Germline V gene lookup returns CDR1 MNHNS and CDR2 SASEGT. The junction had 12 bases not matched to a gene; V was cut back by 8 bases and J by 4 bases. CDR3 length: 15 amino acids.

The V call is TRBV10-3, the J call TRBJ2-1; 7 bases align to TRBD2. Germline CDR1 and CDR2: ENHRY and SYGVKD. The length of the CDR3 is 15 residues. The V gene end was trimmed by 3 bases and the J gene end by 2 bases; junction bases not matched to a gene: 4. CDR3 DNA sequence: TGTGCCATCAGTGAAAAGGGAGGGACCTACAATGAGCAGTTCTTC. Encoded protein: CAISEKGGTYNEQFF.

The chain employs TRBV6-5 and TRBJ1-1, with D tentatively TRBD1 (6 bases). Germline V gives CDR1 MNHEY, CDR2 SVGAGI. CDR3 length: 14 residues. The V end lost 5 bases, the J end lost 5 bases, and 15 bases lay between the germline ends. The CDR3 region is CASSKQGGGTEAFF. The CDR3 DNA follows: TGTGCCAGCAGTAAACAGGGAGGTGGGACTGAAGCTTTCTTT.

The chain couples TRBV9 to TRBJ1-4; D call uncertain. This CDR3 is 15 amino acids long. Looked up from germline, CDR1 is SGDLS and CDR2 is YYNGEE. V was trimmed by 4 bases and J by 5 bases, leaving 15 bases between them. CDR3 DNA: TGTGCCAGCAGCCCATGGGGAGGTGGGAATGAAAAACTGTTTTTT. This codes for CASSPWGGGNEKLFF.

The chain carries TRBV28 and TRBJ2-1, with D uncertain. Trimming pared 5 bases from V and 0 bases from J, leaving 11 bases between. Germline CDR1 and CDR2: MDHEN and SYDVKM. CDR3 length equals 15 residues. The DNA of the CDR3 is TGTGCCAGCAGTCCCGACTTAAGCTCCTACAATGAGCAGTTCTTC. Translated, it gives CASSPDLSSYNEQFF.

On this clone itself: The same CDR3 is also encoded by other DNA sequences in this sample. The chain employs TRBV5-1 and TRBJ2-7; a possible D gene is TRBD1 (6 bases). This CDR3 is 12 amino acids long. V lost 4 bases to trimming and J lost 3 bases, with 8 bases between them. CDR1 SGHRS and CDR2 YFSETQ come from the germline V gene. The CDR3, as DNA: TGCGCCAGCAGCCCGGACAGCTACGAGCAGTACTTC. Translated, it gives CASSPDSYEQYF.

The V gene is TRBV19, the J gene TRBJ2-7; D might be TRBD1 (6 bases). CDR1 and CDR2 (germline): LNHDA, SQIVND (reference sequence). Trimming stripped 2 bases from V and 4 bases from J, with 12 bases between. CDR3 length equals 14 residues. Here the CDR3 DNA reads TGTGCCAGTAGTATATCTAAGGGGGTATACGAGCAGTACTTC. This translates into CASSISKGVYEQYF.

V usage is TRBV5-8 and J usage is TRBJ2-1; the match to TRBD1 covers 7 bases. Germline assignment: CDR1 SGHTS and CDR2 YDEGEE. V was clipped by 0 bases and J by 9 bases; unmatched bases: 9. CDR3 length: 15 residues. CDR3 sequence: CASSLEGASTVEQFF. The CDR3 region has the DNA TGTGCCAGCAGCTTGGAGGGGGCCTCTACGGTTGAGCAGTTCTTC. Using reference TRBV5-8 and TRBJ2-1 for the parts outside the CDR3, the full variable domain is EAGVTQSPTHLIKTRGQQATLRCSPISGHTSVYWYQQALGLGLQFLLWYDEGEERNRGNFPPRFSGRQFPNYSSELNVNALELEDSALYLCASSLEGASTVEQFFGPGTRLTVL.

The rearrangement uses TRBV27 and TRBJ2-7; 7 nucleotides agree with TRBD1. Germline V CDR1 and CDR2: MNHEY, SMNVEV (reference sequence). The CDR3 length is 15 residues. With 4 bases clipped from V and 2 bases from J, the junction kept 8 bases outside the gene matches. The CDR3 is CASSYSGQVTYEQYF. DNA for the CDR3: TGTGCCAGCAGTTACTCCGGACAGGTTACCTACGAGCAGTACTTC.

The chain employs TRBV6-6 and TRBJ2-1, with 11 bases aligning to TRBD2. The CDR3 totals 14 residues. After removal of 7 bases from V and 9 bases from J, the junction contained 8 bases not matched to a gene. The germline V gene has CDR1 MNHNY and CDR2 SVGAGI (reference sequence). This CDR3 is CASIELAGVGEQFF. DNA for the CDR3: TGTGCCAGCATAGAACTAGCGGGAGTTGGTGAGCAGTTCTTC.

The CDR3 loop is CAWSVGEGNQPQHF. Written as DNA, the CDR3 is TGTGCCTGGAGTGTGGGGGAGGGCAATCAGCCCCAGCATTTT. The chain carries TRBV30 and TRBJ1-5; the D gene is possibly TRBD1 (5 bases). There are 14 residues in the CDR3. Trimming took off 0 bases at V and 2 bases at J, with 8 bases between the two ends. The germline CDR1 and CDR2 sequences are GTSNPN and SVGIG (reference sequence).

The chain uses TRBV13 and TRBJ1-1; weak D call: TRBD1 (6 bases). V lost 3 bases and J lost 4, with 12 bases in between. Germline V gene data show CDR1 as PRHDT and CDR2 as FYEKMQ (reference sequence). The CDR3 has 14 residues. CDR3 nucleotides: TGTGCCAGCAGCTTCCACACAGGGCCCACTGAAGCTTTCTTT. Its protein product is CASSFHTGPTEAFF.

The rearrangement uses TRBV15 and TRBJ2-3; 9 bases fit TRBD2. Germline assignment: CDR1 LNHNV and CDR2 YYDKDF (reference sequence). This CDR3 comprises 16 residues. V lost 0 bases and J lost 6; bases outside the gene matches: 7. Here the CDR3 reads CATSRDRSGGGDTQYF. The CDR3, as DNA: TGTGCCACCAGCAGAGATCGTAGCGGGGGAGGGGATACGCAGTATTTT.

The chain joins TRBV30 to TRBJ2-3; no definite D call. This CDR3 comprises 11 residues. Germline CDR1 and CDR2: GTSNPN and SVGIG (reference sequence). The CDR3 is CGVENADTQYF. As DNA, the CDR3 is TGTGGAGTAGAGAACGCAGATACGCAGTATTTT.

The rearrangement joins TRBV7-3 to TRBJ2-3, with D possibly matching TRBD2 (6 bases). Per germline, CDR1 SGHTA and CDR2 FQGTGA. The length of the CDR3 is 14 residues. Trimming shortened V by 1 base and J by 3 bases, and 8 bases separated the two germline ends. Here the CDR3 DNA reads TGTGCCAGCAGCTTAAATGGGGGGACAGATACGCAGTATTTT. It specifies CASSLNGGTDTQYF.

The V gene is TRBV5-1, the J gene TRBJ1-5; D is possibly TRBD1 (5 bases). The CDR3 contains 14 residues. Germline V lookup: CDR1 SGHRS, CDR2 YFSETQ. Trimming removed 5 bases from V and 0 bases from J, with 9 bases in between. CDR3 coding DNA: TGCGCCAGCAGTCGGGACGGTAGCAATCAGCCCCAGCATTTT. It encodes CASSRDGSNQPQHF.

Of note for this clone: The sample has other DNA sequences that encode this CDR3 too. V and J are TRBV6-5 and TRBJ2-7, with D possibly being TRBD1 or TRBD2 (5 bases each). The CDR3 covers 13 residues. Trimming removed 6 bases at V and 2 bases at J, with 11 bases between. Germline-derived CDR1 and CDR2 are MNHEY and SVGAGI. CDR3 region: CASSPRGPYEQYF. The CDR3 DNA sequence: TGTGCCAGCAGCCCTCGGGGACCCTACGAGCAGTACTTC.

With respect to this clone: The sample carries other DNA sequences with the same CDR3. This chain uses TRBV5-6 with TRBJ2-7; D not resolved. Trimming took 0 bases from V and 4 from J, leaving 5 bases between them. The CDR3 length is 12 residues. The germline gives CDR1 SGHDT, CDR2 YYEEEE. The CDR3 sequence: CASSLVGYEQYF. In DNA, the CDR3 is TGTGCCAGCAGCTTGGTGGGATACGAGCAGTACTTC. Filled out from reference TRBV5-6 and TRBJ2-7, the complete variable domain reads DAGVTQSPTHLIKTRGQQVTLRCSPKSGHDTVSWYQQALGQGPQFIFQYYEEEERQRGNFPDRFSGHQFPNYSSELNVNALLLGDSALYLCASSLVGYEQYFGPGTRLTVT.